These 26 T cell receptor beta chains originate from one sample sequenced in a study of T cells in Graves' hyperthyroidism and ophthalmopathy. There were TCR beta CDR3 regions amplified from RNA transcripts. Primed by the HTBI set, a first-round RT-PCR was run on the TCR CDR3. TCRdb reprocessed the multiplex PCR reads with MiXCR, giving one entry per CDR3 protein. The table has fewer than 400,000 distinct CDR3 sequences, around 25% seen once; the top ten hold roughly 70%. The sample taken for sequencing was blood. Source of these receptors: a man aged 50 to 59 with Graves' hyperthyroidism.

Many counts were recorded for this clonotype. The CDR3 loop reads CASSQGMAGSTEAFF. The CDR3 DNA is TGTGCCAGCAGCCAAGGTATGGCAGGTAGCACTGAAGCTTTCTTT. The rearrangement links TRBV3-1 to TRBJ1-1; D is unresolved. The CDR3 is 15 amino acids. Germline V gene sequence: CDR1 LGHDT, CDR2 YNNKEL (reference sequence). Trimming shortened V by 1 base and J by 4 bases, and 13 bases separated the two germline ends.

V usage is TRBV12-3 or TRBV12-4 and J usage is TRBJ2-2; TRBD2 matches 11 bases. Trimming cost V 8 bases and J 4 bases; bases outside gene matches: 3. This CDR3 spans 14 amino acids. CDR3 in DNA: TGTGCCAGCCGAACTAGCGGGAGCACCGGGGAGCTGTTTTTT. It encodes CASRTSGSTGELFF.

The rearrangement uses TRBV12-3 or TRBV12-4 and TRBJ2-3; D not certain. The ends were cut back, 7 bases at V and 6 bases at J, with 17 bases in the middle. This CDR3 is 14 amino acids long. The CDR3 is CASNTEIRSDTQYF. Here the CDR3 DNA reads TGTGCCAGCAACACGGAGATCCGCTCCGATACGCAGTATTTT.

The chain recombines TRBV5-5 with TRBJ1-2; perhaps TRBD1 as D (5 bases). V lost 4 bases and J lost 2, with 9 bases in between. The CDR3 extends over 13 amino acids. Germline V gene sequence: CDR1 SGHKS, CDR2 YYEKEE (reference sequence). This CDR3 reads CASSRQQNYGYTF. The CDR3 nucleotides read TGTGCCAGCAGCCGACAGCAAAACTATGGCTACACCTTC.

The sample holds many counts of this clonotype. The chain employs TRBV28 and TRBJ2-5; D is unclear. V lost 8 bases and J lost 2, with 12 bases in between. This CDR3 is 13 amino acids long. In germline, CDR1 is MDHEN, CDR2 SYDVKM. For the CDR3, the DNA is TGTGCCAGCGTTCATAAGAGTCAAGAGACCCAGTACTTC. This codes for CASVHKSQETQYF.

This clonotype was seen a few times. The V and J genes are TRBV3-1 and TRBJ2-1, with 9 bases matching TRBD2. CDR1 is LGHDT, CDR2 YNNKEL, per germline (reference sequence). The CDR3 consists of 17 residues. The V segment lost 4 bases and the J segment 6 bases; nucleotides outside the gene matches: 13. The CDR3 loop reads CASSPQLSGSEVNEQFF. CDR3 nucleotides: TGTGCCAGCAGCCCACAGCTTAGCGGGAGTGAAGTCAATGAGCAGTTCTTC.

This clonotype was counted only a few times. The rearrangement links TRBV14 to TRBJ2-7, with D hard to call. Per germline, CDR1 SGHDN and CDR2 FVKESK. Trimming took off 8 bases at V and 3 bases at J, with 14 bases between the two ends. The CDR3 length is 13 residues. CDR3 protein: CASASLRGYEQYF. CDR3 DNA sequence: TGTGCCAGCGCCTCTCTTAGAGGCTACGAGCAGTACTTC.

This sequence joins TRBV6-2 or TRBV6-3 and TRBJ2-4, with 11 bases matching TRBD1. Germline CDR1 and CDR2: MNHEY and SVGEGT. The CDR3 is 15 residues long. V dropped 7 bases and J dropped 6; count of bases not matched to a gene: 8. CDR3 in amino acids: CASMITGTGGNIQYF. In DNA, the CDR3 is TGTGCCAGCATGATAACCGGGACAGGGGGAAACATTCAGTACTTC.

This chain joins TRBV6-1 and TRBJ1-1, with TRBD1 identical over 7 bases. V lost 7 bases, J lost 0 bases, and 2 bases stayed unmatched. The CDR3 is made up of 13 amino acids. CDR1 and CDR2 from the germline V gene are MNHNS and SASEGT. The CDR3 region has the DNA TGTGCCAGCATTGGGACAGTGAACACTGAAGCTTTCTTT. It specifies CASIGTVNTEAFF.

This clonotype was counted between two and nine times. The chain links TRBV29-1 to TRBJ2-3; weak D call: TRBD1 (6 bases). This CDR3 spans 13 amino acids. Germline CDR1 is SQVTM and CDR2 is ANQGSEA. Trimming left V 4 bases short and J 6 bases short, with 14 bases between. The CDR3 sequence: CSVGTGSRDTQYF. The CDR3 nucleotides are TGCAGCGTTGGAACAGGGTCTAGGGATACGCAGTATTTT.

This clonotype appeared a few times. The chain uses TRBV6-1 and TRBJ2-7; 8 bases fit TRBD1. J gave up 5 bases and V 5 bases, and 8 bases lay outside the gene matches. Per the germline V gene, CDR1 is MNHNS and CDR2 is SASEGT. The CDR3 sequence is 14 residues long. The CDR3 loop is CASSLRQGRNEQYF. The DNA of the CDR3 is TGTGCCAGCAGTCTTCGACAGGGGCGGAACGAGCAGTACTTC.

This clonotype was found many times. The chain joins TRBV28 to TRBJ2-3, with 9 nucleotides matching TRBD2. The CDR3 runs to 15 residues. Germline CDR1 and CDR2: MDHEN and SYDVKM. The trim removed 4 bases at V and 1 base at J, leaving 3 bases unmatched. CDR3 in amino acids: CASSSAGGGTDTQYF. In DNA, the CDR3 is TGTGCCAGCAGTTCCGCGGGAGGGGGCACAGATACGCAGTATTTT.

A few counts support this clonotype. V and J are TRBV9 and TRBJ2-2; 7 bases align to TRBD2. Germline V gives CDR1 SGDLS, CDR2 YYNGEE. The CDR3 spans 14 residues. The ends lost 2 bases at V and 7 bases at J; junction bases unmatched: 5. DNA for the CDR3: TGTGCCAGCAGCGTCTCTCAGCGGGACGGGGAGCTGTTTTTT. Residues: CASSVSQRDGELFF.

This CDR3 is CASIHKSGASGNTIYF. CDR3 DNA: TGTGCCAGCATACACAAATCAGGGGCCTCTGGAAACACCATATATTTT. The genes are TRBV19 and TRBJ1-3; D possibly corresponds to TRBD1 (6 bases). The V end was cut by 9 bases, the J end by 0 bases, with 18 bases between. This CDR3 is built from 16 residues. Germline values: CDR1 LNHDA, CDR2 SQIVND (reference sequence).

Only a few counts were recorded for this clonotype. This rearrangement joins TRBV11-1 to TRBJ2-1; 10 nucleotides align to TRBD1. CDR1 SGHAT and CDR2 FQDESV come from the germline V gene (reference sequence). After removal of 5 bases from V and 4 bases from J, the junction contained 5 bases not matched to a gene. The CDR3 runs 15 residues. The CDR3: CASSTTGGFYNEQFF. CDR3 nucleotides: TGTGCCAGCAGCACGACAGGGGGCTTTTACAATGAGCAGTTCTTC.

This clonotype has only a few counts. The chain carries TRBV6-2 or TRBV6-3 and TRBJ2-1; 7 positions agree with TRBD2. The V and J ends lost 4 bases and 5 bases, in that order; junction bases with no gene match: 8. The CDR3 is 15 amino acids. Germline CDR1 is MNHEY and CDR2 is SVGEGT. CDR3: CASSFTTGTNNEQFF. The CDR3 coding sequence is TGTGCCAGCAGTTTTACCACCGGGACTAACAATGAGCAGTTCTTC.

This clonotype has at least ten counts. This rearrangement joins TRBV12-3 or TRBV12-4 to TRBJ2-7, with 7 bases that match TRBD1. V dropped 4 bases and J dropped 1; count of bases not matched to a gene: 4. The length of the CDR3 is 14 residues. DNA of the CDR3: TGTGCCAGCAGTTCCACGACAGGGTCCTACGAGCAGTACTTC. Translation: CASSSTTGSYEQYF.

The rearrangement joins TRBV7-9 to TRBJ2-1, with 10 bases identical to TRBD1. J was trimmed by 1 base and V by 4 bases; bases with no gene match: 4. Germline CDR1 reads SEHNR; CDR2 reads FQNEAQ (reference sequence). The CDR3 runs 16 residues. CDR3 DNA sequence: TGTGCCAGCAGCTCTGGACAGGGGGGATCCTACAATGAGCAGTTCTTC. Translation gives CASSSGQGGSYNEQFF.

The chain has TRBV13 and TRBJ1-4; D is undetermined. V lost 6 bases and J 7 bases, leaving 6 bases between the germline ends. CDR1 is PRHDT and CDR2 is FYEKMQ in the germline V gene (reference sequence). The CDR3 consists of 11 residues. The CDR3 DNA is TGTGCCAGCAGTGTAGGTGAAAAACTGTTTTTT. This gives the protein CASSVGEKLFF. Together with reference TRBV13 and TRBJ1-4, the CDR3 gives the full variable domain: AAGVIQSPRHLIKEKRETATLKCYPIPRHDTVYWYQQGPGQDPQFLISFYEKMQSDKGSIPDRFSAQQFSDYHSELNMSSLELGDSALYFCASSVGEKLFFGSGTQLSVL.

This clonotype showed up many times. This chain uses TRBV7-3 with TRBJ2-3, with 7 bases matching TRBD1. Germline values: CDR1 SGHTA, CDR2 FQGTGA. This CDR3 has 14 residues. V lost 5 bases and J lost 3; bases outside the gene matches: 5. CDR3 sequence reads: CASSPGGETDTQYF. CDR3 DNA: TGTGCCAGCAGCCCAGGGGGAGAGACAGATACGCAGTATTTT.

The V and J genes are TRBV24-1 and TRBJ2-5; 8 nucleotides agree with TRBD1. With V trimmed by 4 bases and J by 1 base, 4 bases remained unmatched. Germline V gives CDR1 KGHDR, CDR2 SFDVKD. This CDR3 is built from 15 residues. Here the CDR3 DNA reads TGTGCCACCAGTGAGCCGACAGGGGTCCAAGAGACCCAGTACTTC. Amino acid sequence: CATSEPTGVQETQYF.

A note on this clonotype: It is unclear where the CDR3 begins or ends on the DNA, so no DNA is shown, and the CDR3 is as TCRdb lists it. V usage is TRBV12-3 or TRBV12-4 and J usage is TRBJ2-2. The CDR3 is 13 residues long, ends included. Here the CDR3 reads CASSSFRFGELFF.

This clonotype appeared once. V usage is TRBV9 and J usage is TRBJ1-2; D perhaps matches TRBD1 (5 bases). The CDR3 contains 13 residues. Germline CDR1 and CDR2: SGDLS and YYNGEE. The germline V and J ends were trimmed by 3 bases and 4 bases, with 10 bases remaining between them. CDR3 bases: TGTGCCAGCAGCGGGACACTCTTCTATGGCTACACCTTC. This gives the protein CASSGTLFYGYTF.

This clonotype was picked up a small number of times. The chain is built from TRBV18 and TRBJ1-1; maybe TRBD1 (5 bases). The germline CDR1 and CDR2 sequences are KGHSH and LQKENI. The V and J ends lost 2 bases and 6 bases respectively, with 13 bases between them. The CDR3 extends over 14 amino acids. The CDR3 loop is CASSPSRAGSEAFF. The CDR3 bases are TGTGCCAGCTCACCAAGCAGGGCCGGTTCTGAAGCTTTCTTT.

The chain has TRBV12-3 or TRBV12-4 and TRBJ2-3; D remains unclear. The CDR3 runs to 11 residues. V lost 6 bases and J 6 bases, leaving 7 bases between the germline ends. CDR3 residues: CASSQVDTQYF. The DNA of the CDR3 is TGTGCCAGCAGCCAGGTGGATACGCAGTATTTT.

This clonotype was recorded at least ten times. The chain is built from TRBV12-3 or TRBV12-4 and TRBJ2-7; D may be TRBD1 (5 bases). The V end lost 5 bases, the J end lost 7 bases, and 12 bases lay between the germline ends. There are 12 residues in the CDR3. CDR3 coding DNA: TGTGCCAGCAGTATCCTAGGGGATGAGCAGTACTTC. Its translation is CASSILGDEQYF.